These 10 T cell receptor beta chains were sequenced from one sample in a study of shared clonotypes between healthy human individuals. This table comes from immunoSEQ multiplex PCR, and its TCRdb copy is limited to in-frame clones, with some not included. The sample consists of a few million clones, around 93% of them appearing once. Naive CD8 cells, CD45RO-negative and positively selected for CCR7, excluded terminally differentiated effector memory CD45RA+ cells. The sample was naive CD8+ T cells from PBMCs. The receptors shown here come from a man aged 18 to 35 in good health. Some clones in this sample may be carry-over from other donors' samples.

Concerning this clone itself: This CDR3 is also generated by other DNA sequences in the sample. This chain uses TRBV9 with TRBJ1-1; D unclear. CDR3 length: 13 amino acids. V lost 0 bases to trimming and J lost 4 bases, with 7 bases between them. The germline CDR1 and CDR2 sequences are SGDLS and YYNGEE. The CDR3: CASSVVLGTEAFF. The CDR3 nucleotides are TGTGCCAGCAGCGTAGTCTTGGGCACTGAAGCTTTCTTT.

The chain joins TRBV29-1 to TRBJ2-1; TRBD2 agrees at 9 bases. This CDR3 has 15 residues. The V gene end was trimmed by 3 bases and the J gene end by 2 bases; junction bases not matched to a gene: 5. Germline V CDR1 and CDR2: SQVTM, ANQGSEA. The DNA of the CDR3 is TGCAGCGTTGATACGGGGACTAGCACCTACAATGAGCAGTTCTTC. The encoded protein is CSVDTGTSTYNEQFF.

The CDR3 nucleotides read TGTGCCAGTAGTATAGATCCTTTGCGTGGGAGCAACACCGGGGAGCTGTTTTTT. It codes for CASSIDPLRGSNTGELFF. The chain employs TRBV19 and TRBJ2-2; a weak D match, TRBD2 (5 bases). V lost 0 bases, J lost 2 bases, and 16 bases lay in between. The germline gives CDR1 LNHDA, CDR2 SQIVND (reference sequence). CDR3 size: 18 residues.

On this clone: This sample includes further DNA sequences coding for the same CDR3. J is TRBJ2-7 and V is TRBV27; D could derive from TRBD1 or TRBD2 (5 bases each). The length of the CDR3 is 14 residues. V was shortened by 2 bases and J by 2 bases, with 10 bases between the two germline ends. Germline V gene data show CDR1 as MNHEY and CDR2 as SMNVEV (reference sequence). CDR3 DNA sequence: TGTGCCAGCAGTTTAGTTGGGGGACCCTACGAGCAGTACTTC. As protein: CASSLVGGPYEQYF.

The chain carries TRBV5-1 and TRBJ2-7; D remains unclear. The germline V gene encodes CDR1 SGHRS and CDR2 YFSETQ. This CDR3 has 11 residues. V was cut by 1 base and J by 5 bases, with 4 bases left in between. CDR3 sequence (DNA): TGCGCCAGCAGCTTGAACAACGAGCAGTACTTC. This encodes CASSLNNEQYF.

V gene TRBV19 combines with J gene TRBJ1-1; 9 nucleotides agree with TRBD1. The junction had 6 bases not matched to a gene; V was cut back by 4 bases and J by 3 bases. The germline V gene encodes CDR1 LNHDA and CDR2 SQIVND (reference sequence). The CDR3 is made up of 15 amino acids. The CDR3 region has the DNA TGTGCCAGTAGTACTCGGACAGGGGTGCACACTGAAGCTTTCTTT. It yields the protein CASSTRTGVHTEAFF.

This chain connects TRBV7-9 to TRBJ2-5, with 8 bases that match TRBD1. Germline CDR1 and CDR2: SEHNR and FQNEAQ (reference sequence). V lost 5 bases to trimming and J lost 5 bases; unmatched junction nucleotides: 16. The CDR3 spans 17 residues. CDR3 sequence: CASSPRDRLHLRETQYF. Here the CDR3 DNA reads TGTGCCAGCAGCCCAAGGGACAGGCTTCACCTTCGGGAGACCCAGTACTTC.

The chain is built from TRBV28 and TRBJ2-2, with no clear D. The germline CDR1 and CDR2 sequences are MDHEN and SYDVKM. The V and J ends lost 7 bases and 4 bases respectively, with 13 bases between them. This CDR3 comprises 14 residues. The chain's CDR3 is CASTPKSVTGELFF. Here the CDR3 DNA reads TGTGCCAGCACCCCAAAGTCGGTCACCGGGGAGCTGTTTTTT.

This chain uses TRBV27 with TRBJ2-5, with D possibly TRBD2 on 6 matching bases. Trimming stripped 5 bases from V and 5 bases from J, with 15 bases between. CDR1 MNHEY and CDR2 SMNVEV come from the germline V gene (reference sequence). This CDR3 has 14 amino acids. The CDR3 DNA sequence: TGTGCCAGCAGTCCCAGGGAGGCGTTGGAGACCCAGTACTTC. Residues: CASSPREALETQYF.

The chain joins TRBV7-9 to TRBJ2-2; TRBD2 is a possible D gene (6 bases). CDR1 and CDR2 (germline): SEHNR, FQNEAQ (reference sequence). The CDR3 spans 15 residues. V was clipped by 8 bases and J by 3 bases, with 16 bases between them. CDR3 sequence (DNA): TGTGCCAGCGGCAAGGGACTCCCCGACACCGGGGAGCTGTTTTTT. Its protein is CASGKGLPDTGELFF.